The 24 T cell receptor beta chains below come from one sample, sequenced in a study of PD-1 blockade in classical Hodgkin lymphoma. This table comes from immunoSEQ multiplex PCR, and its TCRdb copy is limited to in-frame clones, with some not included. The repertoire holds 14,000 or so clones, with 81% as singletons. Autologous stem cell transplantation was followed by relapse in every patient, and brentuximab vedotin exposure varied. This specimen consisted of peripheral blood mononuclear cells (PBMCs), obtained at baseline. Receptors originate from a human donor with classical Hodgkin lymphoma.

This chain connects TRBV11-2 to TRBJ2-3, with 10 nucleotides matching TRBD2. Germline V gene lookup returns CDR1 SGHAT and CDR2 FQNNGV. V was clipped by 2 bases and J by 4 bases; unmatched bases: 3. There are 15 residues in the CDR3. The CDR3 spells CASSLRAGGPDTQYF. CDR3 DNA: TGTGCCAGCAGCTTACGAGCGGGGGGGCCAGATACGCAGTATTTT.

This sequence joins TRBV7-2 and TRBJ2-5; the match to TRBD2 covers 8 bases. The CDR3 spans 16 residues. V lost 1 base and J lost 5; bases outside the gene matches: 9. The V gene's germline CDR1 is SGHTA and CDR2 FQGNSA. CDR3 region: CASSLGGGLRGETQYF. The DNA of the CDR3 is TGTGCCAGCAGCTTAGGCGGGGGGCTAAGAGGGGAGACCCAGTACTTC. The full variable domain, in which reference TRBV7-2 and TRBJ2-5 provide the parts outside the CDR3, is GAGVSQSPSNKVTEKGKDVELRCDPISGHTALYWYRQSLGQGLEFLIYFQGNSAPDKSGLPSDRFSAERTGGSVSTLTIQRTQQEDSAVYLCASSLGGGLRGETQYFGPGTRLLVL.

The chain combines TRBV18 with TRBJ2-7; 8 bases match TRBD1. The V segment lost 3 bases and the J segment 6 bases; nucleotides outside the gene matches: 10. The CDR3 runs to 15 residues. Germline CDR1 KGHSH, CDR2 LQKENI. The CDR3 DNA follows: TGTGCCAGCTCACCCACACCGGCAGGGGGCGGCGAGCAGTACTTC. Amino acid sequence: CASSPTPAGGGEQYF.

This sequence joins TRBV28 and TRBJ1-3; D might be TRBD1 (5 bases). Germline V CDR1 and CDR2: MDHEN, SYDVKM. CDR3 length equals 16 residues. The V and J ends lost 7 bases and 0 bases respectively, with 16 bases between them. CDR3 coding DNA: TGTGCCAGCACCCCATCGGGGCGAATCTCTGGAAACACCATATATTTT. It encodes CASTPSGRISGNTIYF.

J is TRBJ1-2 and V is TRBV19, with D possibly being TRBD1 (5 bases). This CDR3 has 14 amino acids. CDR1 LNHDA and CDR2 SQIVND come from the germline V gene (reference sequence). V was clipped by 7 bases and J by 5 bases, with 17 bases between them. CDR3 nucleotides: TGTGCCAGTACCCTCCAGGGAGGTGGATATGGCTACACCTTC. Amino acids: CASTLQGGGYGYTF.

V and J are TRBV5-1 and TRBJ2-5, with 8 bases fitting TRBD2. This CDR3 region has 15 residues. Germline assignment: CDR1 SGHRS and CDR2 YFSETQ. V lost 4 bases and J lost 2; bases outside the gene matches: 7. The CDR3: CASSGVAGNQETQYF. In nucleotides, the CDR3 is TGCGCCAGCAGCGGGGTAGCGGGGAATCAAGAGACCCAGTACTTC.

The rearrangement joins TRBV21-1 to TRBJ2-1; the table's D gene call, TRBD2, was not cross checked with the DNA. TRBV21-1 is an annotated pseudogene. The CDR3 loop spans 16 amino acids. The CDR3 coding sequence is TGTGCCAGCAGCTTGCCAAATGGTTGCGGGGCGGGTGAGCAGTTCTTC. Translated: CASSLPNGCGAGEQFF.

The V gene is TRBV9, the J gene TRBJ2-3; 9 bases match TRBD1. The germline gives CDR1 SGDLS, CDR2 YYNGEE. The CDR3 covers 16 residues. V trimming: 4 bases; J trimming: 6 bases; junction bases outside the gene matches: 12. CDR3 residues: CASSHDWTGESDTQYF. The CDR3 nucleotides are TGTGCCAGCAGCCACGACTGGACAGGGGAATCGGATACGCAGTATTTT.

This chain joins TRBV6-9 and TRBJ2-2, with 10 nucleotides matching TRBD1. This CDR3 is 15 amino acids long. J gave up 3 bases and V 6 bases, and 4 bases lay outside the gene matches. Germline loops: CDR1 MNHGY, CDR2 SVAAGI. This chain's CDR3 is CASRTGTGDTGELFF. In nucleotides, the CDR3 is TGTGCCAGCAGGACCGGGACAGGGGACACCGGGGAGCTGTTTTTT.

This clone was seen only a few times. The V call is TRBV7-9, the J call TRBJ1-1; no clear D. V was trimmed by 10 bases and J by 2 bases, leaving 11 bases between them. The CDR3 runs 12 residues. Germline lookup yields CDR1 SEHNR and CDR2 FQNEAQ (reference sequence). CDR3 sequence reads: CATGLDNTEAFF. DNA for the CDR3: TGTGCCACAGGACTGGATAACACTGAAGCTTTCTTT. Filled out from reference TRBV7-9 and TRBJ1-1, the complete variable domain reads DTGVSQNPRHKITKRGQNVTFRCDPISEHNRLYWYRQTLGQGPEFLTYFQNEAQLEKSRLLSDRFSAERPKGSFSTLEIQRTEQGDSAMYLCATGLDNTEAFFGQGTRLTVV.

CDR3 nucleotides: TGTGCCAGCAGCTTAAGCTTAGCGGGGGCGCGGGAGCAGTATTTT. The encoded protein is CASSLSLAGAREQYF. V gene TRBV7-3 combines with J gene TRBJ2-3; 9 bases are a match to TRBD2. Germline assignment: CDR1 SGHTA and CDR2 FQGTGA. V gave up 1 base and J gave up 11 bases; unmatched junction bases: 10. This CDR3 comprises 15 residues.

The chain has TRBV2 and TRBJ2-6; D remains ambiguous. The V end lost 6 bases, the J end lost 0 bases, and 12 bases lay between the germline ends. The CDR3 consists of 16 residues. Germline V gene lookup returns CDR1 SNHLY and CDR2 FYNNEI. CDR3 in DNA: TGTGCCAGCAGGCAGCGTTCCGACTCTGGGGCCAACGTCCTGACTTTC. Encoded protein: CASRQRSDSGANVLTF.

The genes are TRBV21-1 and TRBJ1-5. TRBV21-1 is a pseudogene segment. The CDR3 spans 20 residues. The CDR3 coding sequence is TGTGCCAGCAGCAAAGGCTGCCTTTTGGCCGACCTATATAGCAATCAGCCCCAGCATTTT. It is translated as CASSKGCLLADLYSNQPQHF.

The chain carries TRBV6-1 and TRBJ1-1; the D gene is possibly TRBD1 (6 bases). CDR1 and CDR2 from the germline V gene are MNHNS and SASEGT. The CDR3 has 14 amino acids. The germline V and J ends were trimmed by 3 bases and 1 base, with 9 bases remaining between them. The CDR3 bases are TGTGCCAGCAGTGAGGGGGACACGAACACTGAAGCTTTCTTT. It specifies CASSEGDTNTEAFF.

Note on this clone: One end of the junction is discordant with germline, which a read error may explain. The V and J genes are TRBV9 and TRBJ2-3; 13 bases agree with TRBD2. The CDR3 runs 16 residues. Germline lookup yields CDR1 SGDLS and CDR2 YYNGEE. CDR3 region: CASTVLAGGSTDTQYF. Here the CDR3 DNA reads TGTGCCAGCACCGTACTAGCGGGGGGGTCCACAGATACGCAGTATTTT.

The rearrangement uses TRBV27 and TRBJ2-1; 8 bases agree with TRBD2. Germline V lookup: CDR1 MNHEY, CDR2 SMNVEV (reference sequence). V gave up 6 bases and J gave up 5 bases; unmatched junction bases: 9. The length of the CDR3 is 15 residues. This CDR3 is CASSESGGRNNEQFF. The CDR3 DNA sequence: TGTGCCAGCAGCGAAAGCGGGGGAAGGAACAATGAGCAGTTCTTC.

This chain joins TRBV5-1 and TRBJ2-7; 9 bases line up with TRBD2. CDR1 is SGHRS, CDR2 YFSETQ, per germline. This CDR3 is built from 15 residues. V was clipped by 4 bases and J by 5 bases; unmatched bases: 10. Here the CDR3 reads CASSRLAGFDDEQYF. DNA of the CDR3: TGCGCCAGCAGCCGGCTAGCGGGATTTGACGACGAGCAGTACTTC.

The chain carries TRBV19 and TRBJ2-1; 8 bases agree with TRBD2. CDR1 is LNHDA, CDR2 SQIVND, per germline (reference sequence). Trimming at V came to 9 bases and at J to 9 bases, leaving 7 bases not matched to a gene. The CDR3 totals 12 residues. CDR3 sequence (DNA): TGTGCCAGCTCACTAGCGGCAAGTGAGCAGTTCTTC. It translates to CASSLAASEQFF.

The chain joins TRBV10-3 to TRBJ2-6; D uncertain. CDR1 and CDR2 from the germline V gene are ENHRY and SYGVKD. The V and J ends lost 3 bases and 1 base respectively, with 10 bases between them. The CDR3 is made up of 16 amino acids. Here the CDR3 DNA reads TGTGCCATCAGTGATACCACACATTCTGGGGCCAACGTCCTGACTTTC. Its protein product is CAISDTTHSGANVLTF.

This clone was seen a handful of times. V and J are TRBV6-5 and TRBJ2-3; possible D gene TRBD2, 6 bases. The CDR3 consists of 15 residues. Germline values: CDR1 MNHEY, CDR2 SVGAGI. The V end was cut by 2 bases, the J end by 1 base, with 10 bases between. As DNA, the CDR3 is TGTGCCAGCAGTTACGGGGGGATGCGCACAGATACGCAGTATTTT. It encodes CASSYGGMRTDTQYF.

The chain recombines TRBV5-1 with TRBJ2-1; 7 positions match TRBD1. The junction had 7 bases not matched to a gene; V was cut back by 3 bases and J by 7 bases. The CDR3 length is 14 residues. Germline values: CDR1 SGHRS, CDR2 YFSETQ. This chain's CDR3 is CASSWGQPSNEQFF. CDR3 nucleotide sequence: TGCGCCAGCAGCTGGGGACAGCCGTCTAATGAGCAGTTCTTC.

The genes are TRBV7-2 and TRBJ2-3; D is ambiguous. Trimming left V 1 base short and J 2 bases short, with 7 bases between. Germline lookup yields CDR1 SGHTA and CDR2 FQGNSA. The length of the CDR3 is 14 residues. This CDR3 is CASSLGGHTDTQYF. The CDR3 DNA sequence: TGTGCCAGCAGCTTAGGAGGTCACACAGATACGCAGTATTTT.

This clone was counted only a few times. The chain has TRBV13 and TRBJ1-6; D is perhaps TRBD1 (5 bases). The ends were cut back, 3 bases at V and 7 bases at J, with 13 bases in the middle. The CDR3 totals 15 residues. From germline, CDR1 is PRHDT and CDR2 FYEKMQ (reference sequence). The CDR3: CASSFRGGGNSPLHF. The DNA of the CDR3 is TGTGCCAGCAGCTTTCGTGGGGGTGGGAATTCACCCCTCCACTTT.

CDR3 region: CASILNPAGTSEGETQYF. The CDR3 DNA reads as TGCGCCAGCATCTTAAACCCCGCAGGGACGAGTGAGGGGGAGACCCAGTACTTC. The chain employs TRBV5-1 and TRBJ2-5; the D call may be TRBD1 or TRBD2 (5 bases each). This CDR3 region has 18 residues. The germline V gene has CDR1 SGHRS and CDR2 YFSETQ. V lost 6 bases, J lost 5 bases, and 29 bases lay in between.